These 4 T cell receptor beta chains share one sample of origin, sequenced in a study of blood T cells in healthy people across ages. Primed by a sample-barcoded 5' primer and a J-beta primer mix, a second PCR proceeded for about 7 to 11 cycles. TCRdb re-analysed the 5' RACE reads in MiXCR, keeping a single row per CDR3 protein. The profile shows about 640,000 distinct CDR3 sequences, about 54% of them singletons. The sample was blood. The receptors here all came from a man aged 60-69 years in good health.

The rearrangement uses TRBV6-1 and TRBJ2-3; TRBD1 agrees at 8 bases. Trimming removed 10 bases from V and 2 bases from J; junction bases left unmatched: 8. From germline, CDR1 is MNHNS and CDR2 SASEGT. The CDR3 is 14 amino acids. CDR3 sequence: CATQTGVDTDTQYF. In nucleotides, the CDR3 is TGTGCCACCCAGACAGGGGTGGACACAGATACGCAGTATTTT.

The rearrangement joins TRBV20-1 to TRBJ2-7; D may match TRBD1 or TRBD2 (5 bases each). CDR1 DFQATT and CDR2 SNEGSKA come from the germline V gene (reference sequence). The CDR3 is made up of 12 amino acids. The V and J ends lost 3 bases and 2 bases respectively, with 8 bases between them. CDR3 coding DNA: TGCAGTGCTAGGGGGGAAACCTACGAGCAGTACTTC. This codes for CSARGETYEQYF.

The chain couples TRBV7-2 to TRBJ1-1, with 7 bases fitting TRBD1. J was trimmed by 7 bases and V by 0 bases; bases with no gene match: 2. Germline CDR1 SGHTA, CDR2 FQGNSA. This CDR3 is 13 amino acids long. The CDR3 bases are TGTGCCAGCAGCTTAGCTCGACAGGGTGAAGCTTTCTTT. Its protein product is CASSLARQGEAFF.

The chain uses TRBV7-2 and TRBJ1-6, with D perhaps TRBD1 (5 bases). Germline CDR1 and CDR2: SGHTA and FQGNSA. V gave up 8 bases and J gave up 7 bases, with 18 bases separating them. The CDR3 is 15 residues long. CDR3 protein: CASGYDRIRNSPLHF. The CDR3 coding sequence is TGTGCCAGCGGCTACGACAGAATTAGAAATTCACCCCTCCACTTT.